This T cell receptor beta chain was recovered during a study of T cells after yellow fever vaccination. Overall study: SMART-Seq v4 Ultra Low Input prepared the low-cell-number fractions.

MiXCR, run by TCRdb on the 5' RACE reads, gives a single entry per CDR3 protein. The profile shows over 250,000 distinct CDR3 sequences, roughly 4.3% of them singletons. Many counts were recorded for this clonotype. Its specificity is unknown. V lost 6 bases and J lost 2, with 13 bases in between. Per the germline V gene, CDR1 is SGHTA and CDR2 is FQGNSA. The CDR3 has 14 amino acids. Study-wide results and caveats: Re-detected after boosting: most primary clones, almost 98% of CD4 and 80% to 90% of CD8.

This sequence joins TRBV7-2 and TRBJ2-5; D call uncertain. Source: PBMCs, taken 5 days after the yellow fever booster vaccination. The source is a man aged 18 to 30 who received the YFV17D yellow fever vaccine. The CDR3, as DNA: TGTGCCAGCAGACAGAGTCAACCACAAGAGACCCAGTACTTC. Protein sequence: CASRQSQPQETQYF.